The next 15 T cell receptor beta chains were all read from a single sample in a study of shared clonotypes between healthy human individuals (dated by TCRdb to 2020 to 2022). Libraries came from the immunoSEQ multiplex PCR assay. In TCRdb, the immuneACCESS table is reduced to in-frame sequences with V and J assigned. These tables do not hold every clone; where another copy was compared, an unresolved V gene accounts for under half, and the others remain unexplained. The sample profile shows roughly 2.2 million clones; approximately 95% of them were found once. Under 0.45% of the sample comes from the top ten. The specimen sequenced was naive CD4+ T cells from PBMCs. The cell subset or site label corresponds to: CD45RA+ positively selected. Receptor source: a man between 18 and 29 years old in good health. Some clones in this sample may be carry-over from other donors' samples.

The chain joins TRBV19 to TRBJ1-1, with D unresolved. The germline V gene encodes CDR1 LNHDA and CDR2 SQIVND (reference sequence). Trimming stripped 1 base from V and 0 bases from J, with 9 bases between. This CDR3 contains 15 residues. CDR3 nucleotides: TGTGCCAGTAGTATAGTCGGATTAATGAACACTGAAGCTTTCTTT. Translating it yields CASSIVGLMNTEAFF.

This clone was seen once. The chain couples TRBV2 to TRBJ2-5, with a weak D call TRBD2 (5 bases). The ends were cut back, 3 bases at V and 2 bases at J, with 7 bases in the middle. The CDR3 has 13 amino acids. Germline CDR1 reads SNHLY; CDR2 reads FYNNEI. CDR3 in amino acids: CASSDGEQETQYF. CDR3 nucleotides: TGTGCCAGCAGTGACGGGGAACAAGAGACCCAGTACTTC.

Details on this clone: One junction end does not reproduce the germline sequence, and a read error may be involved. This same CDR3 is encoded by further DNA sequences in the sample. This chain links TRBV7-9 with TRBJ2-5; TRBD2 matches at 12 bases. Germline V lookup: CDR1 SEHNR, CDR2 FQNEAQ (reference sequence). The CDR3 loop spans 14 amino acids. CDR3 sequence (DNA): TGTGCCAGCAGCCTAGCGGGAGGGAGCGAGACCCAGTACTTC. Its translation: CASSLAGGSETQYF.

The rearrangement joins TRBV28 to TRBJ1-1; 12 bases map to TRBD1. V trimming: 1 base; J trimming: 1 base; junction bases outside the gene matches: 10. The length of the CDR3 is 19 residues. The germline gives CDR1 MDHEN, CDR2 SYDVKM. This CDR3 is CASSLSLRDRGLGNTEAFF. DNA for the CDR3: TGTGCCAGCAGTTTATCTCTCCGGGACAGGGGGCTGGGGAACACTGAAGCTTTCTTT.

This clone was counted between two and nine times. The chain is built from TRBV19 and TRBJ1-1; D gene uncertain. V shed 6 bases and J shed 2 bases, with 16 bases lying between them. The CDR3 consists of 15 residues. Germline values: CDR1 LNHDA, CDR2 SQIVND (reference sequence). In DNA form, the CDR3 reads TGTGCCAGTAGACGCCGTGATGACGGCAACACTGAAGCTTTCTTT. Translated: CASRRRDDGNTEAFF.

This clone has only one observation. V usage is TRBV2 and J usage is TRBJ2-1; D is unclear. V was pared by 6 bases and J by 3 bases, with 9 bases between. The CDR3 runs 13 residues. The germline V gene has CDR1 SNHLY and CDR2 FYNNEI. CDR3 sequence (DNA): TGTGCCAGCAGCCGGAATGGCTACAATGAGCAGTTCTTC. This sequence encodes CASSRNGYNEQFF.

The chain employs TRBV5-6 and TRBJ2-1, with a tentative D call TRBD2 (5 bases). Trimming pared 3 bases from V and 3 bases from J, leaving 16 bases between. Germline values: CDR1 SGHDT, CDR2 YYEEEE. This CDR3 has 16 amino acids. CDR3 in amino acids: CASSWETQANYNEQFF. The CDR3 DNA reads as TGTGCCAGCAGCTGGGAGACGCAAGCGAACTACAATGAGCAGTTCTTC.

The chain couples TRBV13 to TRBJ2-4; either TRBD1 or TRBD2 may supply D (6 bases each). In germline, CDR1 is PRHDT, CDR2 FYEKMQ (reference sequence). The CDR3 loop spans 19 amino acids. The V end lost 5 bases, the J end lost 9 bases, and 32 bases lay between the germline ends. The CDR3 DNA is TGTGCCAGCAGCCAGGTCTTATCATACGGGGGCTTAAGTACGGGCATTCAGTACTTC. Its protein product is CASSQVLSYGGLSTGIQYF.

V usage is TRBV5-1 and J usage is TRBJ2-7; 7 bases fit TRBD2. The ends lost 0 bases at V and 1 base at J; junction bases unmatched: 4. From germline, CDR1 is SGHRS and CDR2 YFSETQ. This CDR3 is built from 15 residues. CDR3 nucleotide sequence: TGCGCCAGCAGCTTGGTTAGCGGGCTGTCCTACGAGCAGTACTTC. Its protein is CASSLVSGLSYEQYF. Looking up the rest from reference TRBV5-1 and TRBJ2-7 gives the full variable domain: KAGVTQTPRYLIKTRGQQVTLSCSPISGHRSVSWYQQTPGQGLQFLFEYFSETQRNKGNFPGRFSGRQFSNSRSEMNVSTLELGDSALYLCASSLVSGLSYEQYFGPGTRLTVT.

In this sample, this clone turned up a few times. The rearrangement uses TRBV9 and TRBJ1-5, with TRBD1 matching over 12 bases. V gave up 3 bases and J gave up 6 bases; unmatched junction bases: 4. The CDR3 contains 15 residues. Looked up from germline, CDR1 is SGDLS and CDR2 is YYNGEE. This CDR3 reads CASSEGTGGTQPQHF. The CDR3 DNA is TGTGCCAGCAGCGAGGGGACAGGGGGCACTCAGCCCCAGCATTTT.

The V and J genes are TRBV28 and TRBJ2-1; D gene unclear. The CDR3 spans 12 residues. V lost 6 bases and J 8 bases, leaving 11 bases between the germline ends. Germline-derived CDR1 and CDR2 are MDHEN and SYDVKM. CDR3: CASSLSDHEQFF. The CDR3 coding sequence is TGTGCCAGCAGCCTCTCTGACCATGAGCAGTTCTTC.

The gene calls are TRBV7-9 and TRBJ1-1; D gene uncertain. The V end lost 4 bases, the J end lost 2 bases, and 11 bases lay between the germline ends. The CDR3 has 14 amino acids. CDR1 is SEHNR and CDR2 is FQNEAQ in the germline V gene (reference sequence). The CDR3 DNA sequence: TGTGCCAGCAGCTACGGCAGCGCCAACACTGAAGCTTTCTTT. The encoded protein is CASSYGSANTEAFF.

Regarding this clone: Other DNA sequences from this sample encode an identical CDR3 as well. The chain couples TRBV15 to TRBJ2-5, with D possibly being TRBD1 or TRBD2 (5 bases each). The V end lost 1 base, the J end lost 5 bases, and 11 bases lay between the germline ends. CDR3 size: 14 residues. Germline V gives CDR1 LNHNV, CDR2 YYDKDF (reference sequence). The CDR3 loop is CATSRVGRVETQYF. CDR3 sequence (DNA): TGTGCCACCAGCAGAGTGGGGCGGGTGGAGACCCAGTACTTC.

This chain links TRBV7-8 with TRBJ1-1; D remains ambiguous. The CDR3 totals 13 residues. Deletions cut 7 bases from V and 4 bases from J, with 13 bases between. Germline values: CDR1 SGHVS, CDR2 FQNEAQ. The CDR3 sequence: CASTPTVGTEAFF. Written as DNA, the CDR3 is TGTGCCAGCACCCCAACCGTGGGCACTGAAGCTTTCTTT.

The V and J genes are TRBV9 and TRBJ2-1; 9 bases fit TRBD2. The CDR3 contains 15 residues. J was trimmed by 7 bases and V by 3 bases; bases with no gene match: 8. CDR1 is SGDLS, CDR2 YYNGEE, per germline. The CDR3 loop reads CASSALAGVVNEQFF. The CDR3 nucleotides read TGTGCCAGCAGCGCATTAGCGGGAGTAGTGAATGAGCAGTTCTTC.